This T cell receptor (beta chain) was observed in a study of blood T cell repertoires in COVID-19. Background on the study: Acute and convalescent COVID-19 samples came from the United States, Italy and Spain. T cells, B-cell-depleted T cells, or PBMCs supplied cDNA or gDNA.

As handled by the study authors: The authors estimated nucleated cell counts from reference gene primer amplification. Some clones are missing from TCRdb's copy, which holds only in-frame ones; the method was immunoSEQ multiplex PCR. V and J calls and clone size are as listed in that table; D and trimming were resolved from the DNA. The table records some 130,000 clones, over 85% of them present only once. V lost 4 bases to trimming and J lost 10 bases; unmatched junction nucleotides: 7. The germline V gene has CDR1 KGHDR and CDR2 SFDVKD. The CDR3 is 16 amino acids. V gene TRBV24-1 combines with J gene TRBJ2-1, with TRBD2 matching over 15 bases. This receptor was obtained from a man between 50 and 59 years old with active COVID-19. The source material was peripheral blood. The CDR3 DNA is TGTGCCACCAGTGAAACCGGGACTAGCGGGAGGATGGAGCAGTTCTTC. Its protein is CATSETGTSGRMEQFF.